Described below is a single T cell receptor (beta chain) sequence and its context. This entry comes from a study of blood T cell repertoires in COVID-19. The overall study: Acute and convalescent COVID-19 specimens originated in the United States, Italy and Spain. PBMCs, B-cell-depleted T cells, or T cells were the source of the cDNA or gDNA that made up the material.

The germline V gene has CDR1 SQVTM and CDR2 ANQGSEA. CDR3 length: 14 amino acids. The ends lost 7 bases at V and 5 bases at J; junction bases unmatched: 7. Original data processing: Reference gene primer amplification in the assay estimated nucleated cell counts. Repertoires were generated with immunoSEQ multiplex PCR, while TCRdb's copy carries only in-frame clones and drops some. That table furnishes V, J and clone size, whereas the DNA furnished D and trimming. Of some 76,000 clones in the sample, over 75% were seen once. V usage is TRBV29-1 and J usage is TRBJ2-3; 12 nucleotides agree with TRBD2. Source material: peripheral blood. This receptor was taken from a woman aged 18-29 years with acute or convalescent COVID-19. The CDR3 coding sequence is TGCAGCGCCGCTAGCGGGGGGGCAAGAGATACGCAGTATTTT. This encodes CSAASGGARDTQYF.